Included here is one TCR beta chain sequence, with context. The antigen it binds to is not known. No base quality values were provided; no much bigger clone lies one nucleotide off. This sample was sequenced with an Illumina NovaSeq 6000. TCRalpha and TCRbeta cDNA libraries were built by 5'RACE with constant-segment primers, adding sample barcodes and unique molecular identifiers. Trizol reagent was used to extract RNA from every sample. Amplification of the libraries took two PCR steps, and the second step added a second sample barcode plus Illumina TruSeq adapters. Sequencing of the libraries was done on an Illumina NovaSeq, producing 2 x 150 bp paired-end reads. In the original analysis: The reads were demultiplexed and collapsed into UMI-guided consensus sequences using migec v1.2.7. Using mixcr v2.1.11, the UMI consensuses were aligned to TRA and TRB V and J templates and assembled into clonotypes. Expanded or contracted clonotypes were those called significant by both edgeR and NoisET, with noise models trained on biological replicates. edgeR calls used a false discovery rate-adjusted p below 0.01 and a log2 fold-change threshold of 1. As an exploratory analysis of dynamics, PCA with hierarchical clustering was applied to max-normalized trajectories of the 1000 most abundant clonotypes. The CD4 or CD8 phenotype of responding clones was assigned using the separately sequenced CD4+ and CD8+ repertoires. In TCRdb, the public reads were trimmed at Q25 with fastp and aligned with MiXCR, with productive beta chains retained. Duplicate CDR3 protein sequences are folded into a single record with the most common DNA and genes. These V and J calls are TCRdb output, not the study's own analysis. In this sample the table shows 200,000 or so distinct CDR3 sequences, approximately 16% of which occur a single time. Of the sample, about 2.1% falls within the top ten clones.

From its cysteine to its phenylalanine, the CDR3 spans 16 amino acids. Of all the DNA, just the CDR3 is kept, 48 bases in frame from base 1. The source of the sample is a study of T-cell memory formation after mild COVID-19 (dated by TCRdb to about 2021). Notes on the research overall: TCR sequence clusters from the two donors were largely donor specific. Longitudinal TCRalpha and TCRbeta repertoire sequencing tracked T-cell clones expanding and contracting after mild COVID-19 in two donors. The cohort comprised two young, previously healthy adult volunteers, one female and one male.

Summary of the overall study and its limitations: Some responding clones were detected in pre-infection memory, suggesting pre-existing cross-reactive memory T cells joined the SARS-CoV-2 response. The second-wave clones that peaked on day 37 were not confirmed to be SARS-CoV-2 specific. Clones that contracted from day 15 to 85 showed balanced CD4/CD8 phenotypes, whereas a second wave of clones that expanded from day 15 to 37 leaned towards CD4+. Only a couple of mild cases were covered by the study, and larger cohorts that include severe cases with pre-infection samples were considered necessary. Contracting CD4+ clones were located mainly in the CM and EM memory subsets, whereas CD8+ clones were found to be enriched in EMRA.

Ficoll-Paque density gradient centrifugation was the method used to isolate PBMCs. This TCR derives from an adult woman who had mild COVID-19 (a few samples of this study predate the infection). The sample titles of this study are shuffled in the database, so cell type and time point are left out; the donor was told from shared clones. The rearranged chain carries TRBV21-1 and TRBJ2-7; the tabulated D call, TRBD2, remains unverified against the DNA. TRBV21-1 is a recognized pseudogene. Sequencing was performed on PBMCs or a T cell subset sorted from them (not recorded which). The CDR3 region has the sequence CASSEPGLAGVYEQYF. The nucleotide sequence reads TGTGCCAGCAGCGAACCCGGACTAGCGGGAGTATACGAGCAGTACTTC.